This T cell receptor (beta chain) emerged from a study of T cell repertoires in cytomegalovirus infection (dated by TCRdb to about 2019). Notes on the research overall: The HLA type of each donor mattered for the analysis, because public TCR beta signatures pointed to carriage of CMV infection along with the matching HLA type. What the authors observed across the whole study: The ex vivo response was dominated by HLA-C-restricted CMV-specific TCR beta clonotypes, and the single most frequent clonotype in two of eight donors was supplied by these HLA-C-restricted clonotypes. Cumulative frequency of public TCR beta family members discriminated carriers of CMV infection plus the relevant HLA type in this cohort and an independent approximately 350-donor cohort.

Sequencing took place on an Illumina HiSeq 1500. TCRdb reran the public reads through fastp at Q25 and MiXCR, keeping productive beta chains. Rows are unified per CDR3 protein, each entry keeping the most common DNA and genes. Present in this sample are roughly 190,000 distinct CDR3 sequences, nearly 9.5% of which were seen just once. Approximately 4.6% of the sample belongs to the ten largest clones. From its cysteine to its phenylalanine, the CDR3 spans 15 amino acids. Only the CDR3 portion is preserved as DNA: 45 bases, with reading frame beginning at the first base. CDR1 MNHGY and CDR2 SAAAGT are derived from the germline V gene. The junction shows trimming of 2 bases on V and 2 bases on J, plus 13 bases between the germline ends. In the case of this clonotype: Its binding antigen is unknown. Per-base qualities were not stored, and no clone one base away is much larger.

This TCR came from a human donor in good health (CMV status not recorded). Some clones in this sample may be carry-over from other donors' samples. Recombination joined TRBV6-8 with TRBJ2-7; the D gene is perhaps TRBD1, from 7 matching bases. Sequencing was done on a sample of PBMCs. The DNA sequence follows: TGTGCCAGCAGTTACGCCCCAGGGGGGACCTACGAGCAGTACTTC. Translated, it gives CASSYAPGGTYEQYF.